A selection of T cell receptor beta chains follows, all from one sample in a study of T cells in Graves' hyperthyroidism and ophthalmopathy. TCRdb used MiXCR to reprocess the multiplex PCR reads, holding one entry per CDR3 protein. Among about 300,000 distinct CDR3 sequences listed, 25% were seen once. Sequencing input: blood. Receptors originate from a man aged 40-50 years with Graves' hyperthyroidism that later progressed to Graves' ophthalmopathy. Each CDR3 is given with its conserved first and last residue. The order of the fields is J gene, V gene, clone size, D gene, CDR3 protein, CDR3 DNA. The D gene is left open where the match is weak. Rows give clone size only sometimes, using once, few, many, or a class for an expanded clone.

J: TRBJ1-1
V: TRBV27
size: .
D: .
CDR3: CASSSGRAEAFF
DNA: TGTGCCAGCAGTTCAGGAAGGGCTGAAGCTTTCTTT

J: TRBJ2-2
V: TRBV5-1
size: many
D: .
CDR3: CASSLQLATGELFF
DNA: TGCGCCAGCAGCTTGCAGCTAGCTACCGGGGAGCTGTTTTTT

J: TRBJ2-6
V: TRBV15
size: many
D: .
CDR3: CATSRGRAFGANVLTF
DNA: TGTGCCACCAGCAGAGGGAGGGCTTTCGGGGCCAACGTCCTGACTTTC

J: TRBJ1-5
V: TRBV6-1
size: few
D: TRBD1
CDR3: CASSVGTGGYQASQPQHF
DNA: TGTGCCAGCAGTGTCGGGACAGGGGGCTATCAAGCAAGTCAGCCCCAGCATTTT

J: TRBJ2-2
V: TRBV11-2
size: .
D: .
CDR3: CASSGRGGGRTGELFF
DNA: TGTGCCAGCAGCGGCCGAGGGGGCGGGAGAACCGGGGAGCTGTTTTTT

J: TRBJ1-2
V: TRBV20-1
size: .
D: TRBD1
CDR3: CSASVSRGPGYTF
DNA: TGCAGTGCTAGCGTCTCAAGGGGGCCTGGCTACACCTTC

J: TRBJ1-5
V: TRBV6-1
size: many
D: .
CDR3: CASSEASARAQHF
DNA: TGTGCCAGCAGTGAAGCGTCTGCCCGCGCCCAGCATTTT

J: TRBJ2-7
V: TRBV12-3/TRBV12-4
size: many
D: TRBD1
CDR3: CASRTGTATYEQYF
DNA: TGTGCCAGCAGGACAGGGACGGCAACCTACGAGCAGTACTTC

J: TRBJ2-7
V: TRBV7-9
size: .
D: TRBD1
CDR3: CASSLGDSYYEQYF
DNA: TGTGCCAGCAGCTTAGGGGACAGCTACTACGAGCAGTACTTC

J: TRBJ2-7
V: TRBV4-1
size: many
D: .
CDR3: CASSQDRSRDSPPYEQYF
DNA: TGCGCCAGCAGCCAAGATCGTTCGCGGGACAGTCCCCCCTACGAGCAGTACTTC

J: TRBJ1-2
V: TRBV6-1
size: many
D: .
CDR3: CANGGQDLSGYTF
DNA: TGTGCCAATGGGGGCCAAGATTTATCCGGCTACACCTTC

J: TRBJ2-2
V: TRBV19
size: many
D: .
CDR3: CASSMDWGGELFF
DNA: TGTGCCAGTAGTATGGACTGGGGCGGGGAGCTGTTTTTT

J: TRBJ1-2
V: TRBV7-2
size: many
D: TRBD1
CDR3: CASSLGRTGNNGYTF
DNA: TGTGCCAGCAGCTTAGGGAGGACAGGGAATAATGGCTACACCTTC

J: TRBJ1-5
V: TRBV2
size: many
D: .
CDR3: CASSDSGQPQHF
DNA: TGTGCCAGCAGTGATTCGGGTCAGCCCCAGCATTTT

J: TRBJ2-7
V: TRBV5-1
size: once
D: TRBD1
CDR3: CASSLEGTGTYEQYF
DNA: TGCGCCAGCAGCTTGGAAGGGACAGGAACCTACGAGCAGTACTTC

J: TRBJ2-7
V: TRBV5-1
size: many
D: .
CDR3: CASSLHGTVTYEQYF
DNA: TGCGCCAGCAGCTTACACGGGACGGTAACCTACGAGCAGTACTTC

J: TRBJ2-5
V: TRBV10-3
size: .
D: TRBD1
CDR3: CAIKRQGVGETQYF
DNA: TGTGCCATCAAACGACAGGGAGTTGGAGAGACCCAGTACTTC

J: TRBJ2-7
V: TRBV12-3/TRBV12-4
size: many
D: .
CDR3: CASSSSGPYEQYF
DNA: .

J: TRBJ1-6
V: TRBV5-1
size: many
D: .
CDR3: CASSFSGGSGSPLHF
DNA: TGCGCCAGCAGCTTCAGTGGAGGGAGTGGTTCACCCCTCCACTTT

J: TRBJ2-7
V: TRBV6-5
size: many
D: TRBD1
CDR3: CASRTGGRSYEQYF
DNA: TGTGCCAGCAGGACAGGGGGGCGAAGCTACGAGCAGTACTTC

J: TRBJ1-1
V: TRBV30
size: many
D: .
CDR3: CAWSPGHAEAFF
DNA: TGTGCCTGGAGTCCTGGACATGCTGAAGCTTTCTTT

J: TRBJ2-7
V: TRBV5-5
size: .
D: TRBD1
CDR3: CASSSPPGQGVHEQYF
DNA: TGTGCCAGCAGCTCACCCCCGGGACAGGGGGTACACGAGCAGTACTTC

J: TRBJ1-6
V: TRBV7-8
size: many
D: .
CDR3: CASSLAVAAQDNSPLHF
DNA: TGTGCCAGCAGCTTAGCGGTAGCAGCCCAAGACAATTCACCCCTCCACTTT

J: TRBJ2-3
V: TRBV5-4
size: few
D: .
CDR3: CASSMTWGDGFYSSTDTQYF
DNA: TGTGCCAGCAGCATGACCTGGGGGGACGGATTTTATTCTAGCACAGATACGCAGTATTTT

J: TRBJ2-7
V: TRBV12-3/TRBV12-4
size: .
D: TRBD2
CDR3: CASSSGLADLYEQYF
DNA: TGTGCCAGCAGCTCGGGACTAGCGGACCTATACGAGCAGTACTTC

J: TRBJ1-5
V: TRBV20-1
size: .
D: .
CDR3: CSARSPDQPQHF
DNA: TGCAGTGCTAGAAGTCCCGATCAGCCCCAGCATTTT

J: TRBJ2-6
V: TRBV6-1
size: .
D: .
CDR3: CASSALPFGANVLTF
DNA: TGTGCCAGCAGCGCCCTCCCCTTTGGGGCCAACGTCCTGACTTTC

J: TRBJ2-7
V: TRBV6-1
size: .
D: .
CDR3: CASSVDNLPSSGYEQYF
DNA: TGTGCCAGCAGTGTGGACAATTTGCCTTCTTCCGGATACGAGCAGTACTTC

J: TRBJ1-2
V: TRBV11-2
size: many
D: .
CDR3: CASSFSHVDYGYTF
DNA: TGTGCCAGCAGCTTCTCCCACGTGGACTATGGCTACACCTTC

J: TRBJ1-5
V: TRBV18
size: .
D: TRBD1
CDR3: CASSPQGEVSNQPQHF
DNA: TGTGCCAGCTCACCTCAGGGGGAGGTCAGCAATCAGCCCCAGCATTTT

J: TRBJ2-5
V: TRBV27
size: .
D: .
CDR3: CASSLSMIGETQYF
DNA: TGTGCCAGCAGTTTATCCATGATAGGGGAGACCCAGTACTTC

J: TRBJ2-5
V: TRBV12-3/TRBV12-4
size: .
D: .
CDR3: CASSSIKETQYF
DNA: TGTGCCAGCAGCTCCATAAAAGAGACCCAGTACTTC

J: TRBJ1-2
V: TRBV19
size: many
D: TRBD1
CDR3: CASSSKETGGVYTF
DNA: TGTGCCAGTAGCTCCAAGGAGACAGGGGGCGTCTACACCTTC

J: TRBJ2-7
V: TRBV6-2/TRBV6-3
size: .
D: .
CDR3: CASRNGGSYEQYF
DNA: TGTGCCAGCAGAAATGGAGGCTCCTACGAGCAGTACTTC

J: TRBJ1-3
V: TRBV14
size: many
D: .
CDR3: CASSQGELTGNTIYF
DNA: TGTGCCAGCAGCCAAGGCGAACTGACTGGAAACACCATATATTTT

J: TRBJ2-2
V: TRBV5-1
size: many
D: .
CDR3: CASSPSTWDGNTGELFF
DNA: TGCGCCAGCAGCCCCTCCACTTGGGACGGGAACACCGGGGAGCTGTTTTTT

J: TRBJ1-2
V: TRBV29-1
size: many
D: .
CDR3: CSVGPRGTFGYTF
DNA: TGCAGCGTCGGTCCTCGGGGGACGTTCGGCTACACCTTC

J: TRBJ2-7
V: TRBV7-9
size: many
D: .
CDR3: CASSPRLFPEQYF
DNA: TGTGCCAGCAGCCCTAGGCTTTTCCCCGAGCAGTACTTC

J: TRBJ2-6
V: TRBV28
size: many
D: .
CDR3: CASGPGLLSGANVLTF
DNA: TGTGCCAGCGGGCCGGGACTCCTCTCTGGGGCCAACGTCCTGACTTTC

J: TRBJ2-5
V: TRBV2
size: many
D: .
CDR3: CASRTDQETQYF
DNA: TGTGCCTCAAGGACAGACCAAGAGACCCAGTACTTC

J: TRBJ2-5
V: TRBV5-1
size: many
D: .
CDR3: CASSSDRLWTQYF
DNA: TGCGCCAGCAGCTCCGACAGGCTGTGGACCCAGTACTTC

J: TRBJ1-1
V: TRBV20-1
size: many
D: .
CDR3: CSARARSLAFF
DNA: TGCAGTGCTAGAGCGCGGTCATTGGCTTTCTTT

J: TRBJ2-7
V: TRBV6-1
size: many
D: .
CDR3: CASSEALGTNSGQYF
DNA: TGTGCCAGCAGTGAAGCGCTGGGGACCAACTCCGGGCAGTACTTC

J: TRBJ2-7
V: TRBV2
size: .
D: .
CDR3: CASREGHISYEQYF
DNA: TGTGCCAGCAGAGAGGGACACATCTCCTACGAGCAGTACTTC